In its sample, the clone carrying this T cell receptor beta chain was seen a few times. CDR1 and CDR2 from the germline V gene are SGHRS and YFSETQ. After removal of 4 bases from V and 3 bases from J, the junction contained 11 bases not matched to a gene. This CDR3 region has 16 residues. This sample stems from a study of metastatic and nonmetastatic thyroid tumors. TCRdb re-called the PCR reads through MiXCR. Here the sample spans about 37,000 clones, approximately 15% being singletons. Patients had received no treatment of any kind before thyroid surgery. Sequenced: blood. This receptor was obtained from a female donor with papillary thyroid cancer or a benign thyroid nodule (not recorded which). Some clones in this sample may be carry-over from other donors' samples. The chain uses TRBV5-1 and TRBJ1-2; TRBD1 aligns across 8 bases. CDR3: CASSHDLDREDYGYTF. The CDR3 DNA reads TGCGCCAGCAGCCACGACCTGGACAGGGAAGACTATGGCTACACCTTC. Filled out from reference TRBV5-1 and TRBJ1-2, the complete variable domain reads KAGVTQTPRYLIKTRGQQVTLSCSPISGHRSVSWYQQTPGQGLQFLFEYFSETQRNKGNFPGRFSGRQFSNSRSEMNVSTLELGDSALYLCASSHDLDREDYGYTFGSGTRLTVV.